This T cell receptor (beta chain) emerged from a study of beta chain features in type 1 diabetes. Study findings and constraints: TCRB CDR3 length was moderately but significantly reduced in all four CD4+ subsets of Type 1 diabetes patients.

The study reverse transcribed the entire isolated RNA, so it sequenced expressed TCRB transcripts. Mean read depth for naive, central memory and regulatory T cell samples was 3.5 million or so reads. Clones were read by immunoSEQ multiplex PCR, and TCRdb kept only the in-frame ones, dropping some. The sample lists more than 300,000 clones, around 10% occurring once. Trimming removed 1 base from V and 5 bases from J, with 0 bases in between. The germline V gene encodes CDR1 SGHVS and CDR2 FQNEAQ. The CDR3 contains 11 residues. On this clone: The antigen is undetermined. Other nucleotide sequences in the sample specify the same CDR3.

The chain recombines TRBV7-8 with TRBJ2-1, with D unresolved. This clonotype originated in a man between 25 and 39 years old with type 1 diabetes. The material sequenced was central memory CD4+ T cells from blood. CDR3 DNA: TGTGCCAGCAGCTTAGACAATGAGCAGTTCTTC. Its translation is CASSLDNEQFF.